A single sample is the source of the 27 T cell receptor beta chains below, sequenced in a study of blood T cell repertoires in COVID-19. TCRdb keeps only in-frame clones here, not all; method: immunoSEQ multiplex PCR. Of tens of thousands of clones detected, roughly 85% appear once; the ten largest clones hold roughly 46%. The specimen was peripheral blood. Receptors were obtained from a human donor in a cohort sampled during active COVID-19.

V gene TRBV7-2 combines with J gene TRBJ2-3, with TRBD2 identical over 9 bases. Germline V CDR1 and CDR2: SGHTA, FQGNSA. The trim removed 5 bases at V and 3 bases at J, leaving 9 bases unmatched. CDR3 length: 16 residues. CDR3 DNA sequence: TGTGCCAGCAGCCAGATAGCGGGAGCAAAAACAGATACGCAGTATTTT. Protein: CASSQIAGAKTDTQYF.

The chain uses TRBV6-4 and TRBJ2-1, with 13 bases identical to TRBD2. V lost 6 bases to trimming and J lost 11 bases; unmatched junction nucleotides: 4. Germline values: CDR1 MRHNA, CDR2 SNTAGT. This CDR3 region has 13 residues. As DNA, the CDR3 is TGTGCCAGCAGCCCAGGGACTAGCGGGAAGCAGTTCTTC. It specifies CASSPGTSGKQFF.

The chain links TRBV27 to TRBJ1-6, with a tentative D call TRBD1 (6 bases). Germline V gene lookup returns CDR1 MNHEY and CDR2 SMNVEV (reference sequence). The CDR3 spans 15 residues. The V end lost 4 bases, the J end lost 4 bases, and 11 bases lay between the germline ends. CDR3 nucleotide sequence: TGTGCCAGCAGTTGGACAGTTCAATATAATTCACCCCTCCACTTT. It codes for CASSWTVQYNSPLHF.

This clone showed up just a few times. CDR3: CAMGDSLTGNTIYF. DNA of the CDR3: TGTGCCATGGGGGACAGCCTCACTGGAAACACCATATATTTT. V gene TRBV10-3 combines with J gene TRBJ1-3; TRBD1 agrees at 7 bases. The CDR3 runs to 14 residues. Losses at the gene ends were 9 bases for V and 2 bases for J; bases not matched to a gene: 7. Germline-derived CDR1 and CDR2 are ENHRY and SYGVKD.

J is TRBJ2-1 and V is TRBV6-2 or TRBV6-3; 7 bases agree with TRBD2. J was trimmed by 1 base and V by 7 bases; bases with no gene match: 10. CDR3 length: 16 residues. The germline V gene has CDR1 MNHEY and CDR2 SVGEGT. This CDR3 is CASTPRRGGSYNEQFF. In nucleotides, the CDR3 is TGTGCCAGCACCCCTCGGCGCGGGGGTTCCTACAATGAGCAGTTCTTC.

The table lists this clone with a count of one. The chain employs TRBV9 and TRBJ2-5; D possibly corresponds to TRBD2 (6 bases). Deletions cut 4 bases from V and 1 base from J, with 11 bases between. Germline V CDR1 and CDR2: SGDLS, YYNGEE. The CDR3 loop spans 14 amino acids. In nucleotides, the CDR3 is TGTGCCAGCAGCACGAGGGACTTCCAAGAGACCCAGTACTTC. Translation gives CASSTRDFQETQYF.

The chain has TRBV13 and TRBJ1-2; D is perhaps TRBD1 (6 bases). V dropped 0 bases and J dropped 4 bases, with 15 bases sitting between them. This CDR3 is built from 16 residues. CDR1 PRHDT and CDR2 FYEKMQ come from the germline V gene (reference sequence). In nucleotides, the CDR3 is TGTGCCAGCAGCTTAGGGGTCAGGGGAAGGTTCTATGGCTACACCTTC. Translation gives CASSLGVRGRFYGYTF.

V is TRBV2 and J is TRBJ2-3; 8 nucleotides agree with TRBD2. CDR3 length: 15 amino acids. The V gene's germline CDR1 is SNHLY and CDR2 FYNNEI. With 5 bases clipped from V and 2 bases from J, the junction kept 6 bases outside the gene matches. In DNA, the CDR3 is TGTGCCAGCAGTATGGAGCGGGGGTCCACAGATACGCAGTATTTT. This sequence encodes CASSMERGSTDTQYF.

The V and J genes are TRBV3-1 (or the pseudogene TRBV3-2) and TRBJ2-1, with 7 positions matching TRBD2. This CDR3 is 14 amino acids long. Germline loops: CDR1 LGHDT, CDR2 YNNKEL (reference sequence). V trimming: 2 bases; J trimming: 5 bases; junction bases outside the gene matches: 3. CDR3 residues: CASSQLGTNNEQFF. As DNA, the CDR3 is TGTGCCAGCAGCCAATTGGGGACTAACAATGAGCAGTTCTTC.

The genes are TRBV6-5 and TRBJ1-2; TRBD1 might be the D (5 bases). V was pared by 6 bases and J by 8 bases, with 13 bases between. The CDR3 totals 12 residues. Germline-derived CDR1 and CDR2 are MNHEY and SVGAGI. As DNA, the CDR3 is TGTGCCAGCAGGCGGGGGACGGACGGCTACACCTTC. Amino acid sequence: CASRRGTDGYTF.

This chain connects TRBV7-3 to TRBJ2-7; D is unresolved. In germline, CDR1 is SGHTA, CDR2 FQGTGA. The CDR3 runs to 13 residues. The ends were cut back, 1 base at V and 5 bases at J, with 9 bases in the middle. This CDR3 reads CASSLIRGNEQYF. The CDR3 nucleotides are TGTGCCAGCAGCTTAATTCGAGGAAACGAGCAGTACTTC.

In its sample, this clone ranks as medium-sized. One end of the junction is discordant with germline, which a read error may explain. The chain employs TRBV6-2 or TRBV6-3 and TRBJ2-7; no clear D gene. Germline-derived CDR1 and CDR2 are MNHEY and SVGEGT. The CDR3 totals 11 residues. The CDR3 sequence is CASSYSFEQYF. The CDR3 DNA reads as TGTGCCAGCAGTTACTCCTTCGAGCAGTACTTC.

This chain connects TRBV7-3 to TRBJ1-1; 7 nucleotides align to TRBD1. The CDR3 has 14 amino acids. Germline V gene lookup returns CDR1 SGHTA and CDR2 FQGTGA. The V and J ends lost 3 bases and 3 bases, in that order; junction bases with no gene match: 4. DNA of the CDR3: TGTGCCAGCAGCTTCACAGGGGCCGACACTGAAGCTTTCTTT. It codes for CASSFTGADTEAFF.

This chain links TRBV4-3 with TRBJ2-1; 10 bases match TRBD1. Germline CDR1 LGHNA, CDR2 YSLEER. V trimming: 0 bases; J trimming: 13 bases; junction bases outside the gene matches: 6. The CDR3 totals 14 residues. The CDR3 loop reads CASSQDRGQGNQFF. The CDR3 coding sequence is TGCGCCAGCAGCCAAGATAGGGGACAGGGGAATCAGTTCTTC.

V gene TRBV7-2 combines with J gene TRBJ1-1; D not certain. Germline V gives CDR1 SGHTA, CDR2 FQGNSA. With 5 bases removed from V and 6 bases from J, the gap between germline ends came to 13 bases. The CDR3 consists of 13 residues. Here the CDR3 reads CASSPRILSEAFF. The CDR3 DNA reads TGTGCCAGCAGCCCCAGGATCTTGTCTGAAGCTTTCTTT.

V and J are TRBV2 and TRBJ2-1, with 14 bases lining up with TRBD2. V lost 8 bases to trimming and J lost 9 bases; unmatched junction nucleotides: 6. This CDR3 is built from 14 residues. Looked up from germline, CDR1 is SNHLY and CDR2 is FYNNEI. The CDR3 loop is CASCRLAGGGEQFF. The CDR3 coding sequence is TGTGCCAGCTGTAGACTAGCGGGAGGGGGTGAGCAGTTCTTC.

The chain has TRBV11-3 and TRBJ1-1, with D maybe TRBD1 (6 bases). This CDR3 comprises 15 residues. V gave up 5 bases and J gave up 0 bases, with 13 bases separating them. Germline CDR1 and CDR2: SGHNT and YENEEA. CDR3: CASSEQGGMNTEAFF. In nucleotides, the CDR3 is TGTGCCAGCAGCGAACAGGGCGGAATGAACACTGAAGCTTTCTTT.

The chain joins TRBV7-2 to TRBJ2-2; D perhaps matches TRBD2 (6 bases). The germline gives CDR1 SGHTA, CDR2 FQGNSA. The CDR3 sequence is 16 residues long. V was shortened by 1 base and J by 6 bases, with 15 bases between the two germline ends. Written as DNA, the CDR3 is TGTGCCAGCAGCTTAGTGGGACTCCCGACAGCCGGGGAGCTGTTTTTT. Amino acids: CASSLVGLPTAGELFF.

This clone was observed a single time. The chain employs TRBV6-5 and TRBJ2-7; 9 bases map to TRBD1. The CDR3 has 14 amino acids. With 7 bases clipped from V and 3 bases from J, the junction kept 7 bases outside the gene matches. CDR1 is MNHEY, CDR2 SVGAGI, per germline. The CDR3 nucleotides are TGTGCCAGCACTCTGGGACAGGGTATCTACGAGCAGTACTTC. Protein: CASTLGQGIYEQYF.

This chain joins TRBV5-1 and TRBJ2-1, with 8 bases matching TRBD2. There are 15 residues in the CDR3. CDR1 and CDR2 (germline): SGHRS, YFSETQ. V was clipped by 0 bases and J by 9 bases; unmatched bases: 8. CDR3 sequence: CASSLDGREGSEQFF. The CDR3 nucleotides are TGCGCCAGCAGCTTGGACGGTCGGGAGGGCTCTGAGCAGTTCTTC.

This clone was recorded only once. The CDR3 coding sequence is TGTGCCTGGAGTGTACACCTCGGGGGAAGCGAAAAACTGTTTTTT. Protein sequence: CAWSVHLGGSEKLFF. J is TRBJ1-4 and V is TRBV30, with D possibly being TRBD1 (5 bases). Germline loops: CDR1 GTSNPN, CDR2 SVGIG (reference sequence). The CDR3 has 15 residues. Trimming stripped 0 bases from V and 8 bases from J, with 16 bases between.

The genes are TRBV12-3 or TRBV12-4 and TRBJ1-3; D unresolved. The V end lost 3 bases, the J end lost 16 bases, and 16 bases lay between the germline ends. The CDR3 runs to 12 residues. CDR3 sequence (DNA): TGTGCCAGCAGTTTGGGAGGACGGGCTTCGTATTTT. Encoded protein: CASSLGGRASYF.

The chain recombines TRBV3-1 (or the pseudogene TRBV3-2) with TRBJ2-5; TRBD2 aligns across 12 bases. The CDR3 is 16 amino acids. The V segment lost 1 base and the J segment 2 bases; nucleotides outside the gene matches: 2. In germline, CDR1 is LGHDT, CDR2 YNNKEL (reference sequence). The CDR3 loop reads CASSQGGLAGQETQYF. CDR3 nucleotides: TGTGCCAGCAGCCAAGGCGGACTAGCGGGACAAGAGACCCAGTACTTC.

The chain has TRBV7-2 and TRBJ2-5; 7 nucleotides agree with TRBD1. V gave up 5 bases and J gave up 0 bases; unmatched junction bases: 6. Looked up from germline, CDR1 is SGHTA and CDR2 is FQGNSA. The CDR3 spans 15 residues. In nucleotides, the CDR3 is TGTGCCAGCAGCGACCGACAGGGATACCAAGAGACCCAGTACTTC. Its translation is CASSDRQGYQETQYF.

This rearrangement joins TRBV28 to TRBJ1-5; tentatively, D is TRBD1 (6 bases). The CDR3 extends over 14 amino acids. V lost 5 bases and J 4 bases, leaving 12 bases between the germline ends. Germline V gene sequence: CDR1 MDHEN, CDR2 SYDVKM. The CDR3 DNA is TGTGCCAGCAGTCTTCAGGGGACAAATCAGCCCCAGCATTTT. Translated: CASSLQGTNQPQHF. The full variable domain, its missing parts supplied by reference TRBV28 and TRBJ1-5, is DVKVTQSSRYLVKRTGEKVFLECVQDMDHENMFWYRQDPGLGLRLIYFSYDVKMKEKGDIPEGYSVSREKKERFSLILESASTNQTSMYLCASSLQGTNQPQHFGDGTRLSIL.

The chain couples TRBV19 to TRBJ2-1; the D is unclear. V was shortened by 5 bases and J by 6 bases, with 8 bases between the two germline ends. CDR1 LNHDA and CDR2 SQIVND come from the germline V gene (reference sequence). This CDR3 has 12 amino acids. This CDR3 is CASSQPGNEQFF. The CDR3 bases are TGTGCCAGTAGTCAGCCAGGCAATGAGCAGTTCTTC. The whole variable domain, filled in from reference TRBV19 and TRBJ2-1, reads DGGITQSPKYLFRKEGQNVTLSCEQNLNHDAMYWYRQDPGQGLRLIYYSQIVNDFQKGDIAEGYSVSREKKESFPLTVTSAQKNPTAFYLCASSQPGNEQFFGPGTRLTVL.

This clone occurred a few times. The rearrangement joins TRBV11-3 to TRBJ2-1; 11 bases line up with TRBD2. The trim removed 2 bases at V and 8 bases at J, leaving 5 bases unmatched. The CDR3 runs to 15 residues. The germline gives CDR1 SGHNT, CDR2 YENEEA. In DNA form, the CDR3 reads TGTGCCAGCAGCTTACCCCCGGGACTAGCGGATGAGCAGTTCTTC. Translated, it gives CASSLPPGLADEQFF.